This passage covers 17 T cell receptor beta chains from one sample sequenced in a study of glioma-infiltrating T cells after dendritic cell vaccination. Time point reported: after dendritic cell vaccination, including at tumor progression/relapse. TCRdb's table, derived via immunoSEQ multiplex PCR, lists solely in-frame clones and lacks some. The sample has over 75,000 clones; roughly 77% are singletons. The starting material was blood, obtained after dendritic cell vaccination. The source of these receptors is a human donor with glioblastoma.

DNA for the CDR3: TGCGCCAGCAGCTTGGAAGCCGGGGGGGAGTTCTTC. Its protein product is CASSLEAGGEFF. This chain joins TRBV5-1 and TRBJ2-1, with TRBD2 matching over 8 bases. The CDR3 loop spans 12 amino acids. J was trimmed by 14 bases and V by 0 bases; bases with no gene match: 4. Germline values: CDR1 SGHRS, CDR2 YFSETQ.

This clone was observed once. The chain uses TRBV18 and TRBJ2-7; tentative D call: TRBD2 (6 bases). Per the germline V gene, CDR1 is KGHSH and CDR2 is LQKENI. The CDR3 consists of 13 residues. V lost 3 bases and J 3 bases, leaving 9 bases between the germline ends. The CDR3 DNA reads TGTGCCAGCTCACCGGGGCGGGGCTACGAGCAGTACTTC. It codes for CASSPGRGYEQYF.

V gene TRBV7-9 combines with J gene TRBJ1-2; 7 bases align to TRBD1. CDR1 and CDR2 from the germline V gene are SEHNR and FQNEAQ (reference sequence). V was pared by 5 bases and J by 7 bases, with 7 bases of the junction left unmatched. The CDR3 loop spans 13 amino acids. CDR3 protein: CASSIGTAPGYTF. The CDR3 region has the DNA TGTGCCAGCAGCATCGGGACAGCTCCTGGCTACACCTTC.

The J gene is TRBJ2-2, the V gene TRBV30; 7 bases agree with TRBD1. With V trimmed by 4 bases and J by 7 bases, 6 bases remained unmatched. This CDR3 has 13 residues. Germline V lookup: CDR1 GTSNPN, CDR2 SVGIG (reference sequence). This chain's CDR3 is CAWTLTGFGELFF. The DNA for the CDR3 is TGTGCCTGGACCCTGACAGGGTTCGGGGAGCTGTTTTTT.

The chain uses TRBV18 and TRBJ2-1; 9 nucleotides align to TRBD1. CDR1 and CDR2 from the germline V gene are KGHSH and LQKENI. The V gene end was trimmed by 4 bases and the J gene end by 5 bases; junction bases not matched to a gene: 9. This CDR3 is 16 amino acids long. The CDR3 sequence: CASSQQTGGKDNEQFF. The CDR3 region has the DNA TGTGCCAGCTCACAACAGACAGGGGGGAAGGACAATGAGCAGTTCTTC.

The chain combines TRBV5-1 with TRBJ1-2; the D is unclear. Between the trimmed V and J ends, which lost 0 bases and 0 bases, there was a span of 15 bases. Germline values: CDR1 SGHRS, CDR2 YFSETQ. This CDR3 comprises 17 residues. This chain's CDR3 is CASSLAAANRPNYGYTF. The CDR3 nucleotides read TGCGCCAGCAGCTTGGCGGCAGCGAATCGACCTAACTATGGCTACACCTTC.

The rearrangement joins TRBV9 to TRBJ1-1; 7 positions match TRBD1. The CDR3 sequence is 15 residues long. Germline CDR1 is SGDLS and CDR2 is YYNGEE. V lost 1 base, J lost 1 base, and 4 bases stayed unmatched. This CDR3 is CASSVRGGGNTEAFF. CDR3 nucleotide sequence: TGTGCCAGCAGCGTAAGAGGGGGCGGGAACACTGAAGCTTTCTTT. Filled out from reference TRBV9 and TRBJ1-1, the complete variable domain reads DSGVTQTPKHLITATGQRVTLRCSPRSGDLSVYWYQQSLDQGLQFLIQYYNGEERAKGNILERFSAQQFPDLHSELNLSSLELGDSALYFCASSVRGGGNTEAFFGQGTRLTVV.

V is TRBV29-1 and J is TRBJ1-3; D ambiguous. The germline V gene encodes CDR1 SQVTM and CDR2 ANQGSEA. Deletions cut 3 bases from V and 4 bases from J, with 10 bases between. CDR3 length: 13 residues. The CDR3 DNA sequence: TGCAGCGTTGACACATTATCCGGAAACACCATATATTTT. Residues: CSVDTLSGNTIYF.

The chain recombines TRBV7-9 with TRBJ1-5; D possibly corresponds to TRBD1 (6 bases). Germline V CDR1 and CDR2: SEHNR, FQNEAQ (reference sequence). V lost 5 bases and J 5 bases, leaving 13 bases between the germline ends. The length of the CDR3 is 14 residues. In nucleotides, the CDR3 is TGTGCCAGCAGCGCTCCGGGACAACATCAGCCCCAGCATTTT. Amino acid sequence: CASSAPGQHQPQHF.

The chain combines TRBV27 with TRBJ1-5; D ambiguous. Looked up from germline, CDR1 is MNHEY and CDR2 is SMNVEV (reference sequence). CDR3 length: 16 amino acids. The ends were cut back, 1 base at V and 4 bases at J, with 14 bases in the middle. The CDR3 loop reads CASSLLAGLANQPQHF. The CDR3 DNA sequence: TGTGCCAGCAGTTTATTGGCAGGACTAGCAAATCAGCCCCAGCATTTT.

The V call is TRBV9, the J call TRBJ2-7, with D tentatively TRBD1 (6 bases). V gave up 0 bases and J gave up 1 base, with 11 bases separating them. The germline CDR1 and CDR2 sequences are SGDLS and YYNGEE. The CDR3 length is 15 residues. The CDR3 DNA reads as TGTGCCAGCAGCGTAGGAGGGACAAAATCCTACGAGCAGTACTTC. Residues: CASSVGGTKSYEQYF.

The V and J genes are TRBV4-1 and TRBJ1-3; 7 nucleotides match TRBD1. The CDR3 is 17 residues long. CDR1 and CDR2 from the germline V gene are MGHRA and YSYEKL. V shed 3 bases and J 4 bases; nucleotides not matched to a gene: 12. In nucleotides, the CDR3 is TGCGCCAGCAGCCAGATTATACAGGGGTCGAGGGGAAACACCATATATTTT. The encoded protein is CASSQIIQGSRGNTIYF.

This clone has a single count. V usage is TRBV25-1 and J usage is TRBJ2-7, with D perhaps TRBD2 (5 bases). This CDR3 spans 12 amino acids. Trimming pared 6 bases from V and 9 bases from J, leaving 15 bases between. Looked up from germline, CDR1 is MGHDK and CDR2 is SYGVNS. CDR3 residues: CASRGEGGWQYF. The CDR3 DNA reads TGTGCCAGCAGGGGAGAGGGTGGGTGGCAGTACTTC.

V usage is TRBV5-1 and J usage is TRBJ2-7, with TRBD2 as a possible D gene (6 bases). The length of the CDR3 is 17 residues. Trimming cost V 0 bases and J 3 bases, with 19 bases left between them. Germline CDR1 SGHRS, CDR2 YFSETQ. DNA of the CDR3: TGCGCCAGCAGCTTGGGCGAAGGGACTTTAAGGATCTACGAGCAGTACGTC. This sequence encodes CASSLGEGTLRIYEQYV.

Written as DNA, the CDR3 is TGCGCCAGCAGCGCCGGGACTCACGGCAATGAGCAGTTCTTC. The encoded protein is CASSAGTHGNEQFF. The chain recombines TRBV5-1 with TRBJ2-1; the D gene is possibly TRBD2 (6 bases). The CDR3 totals 14 residues. Trimming removed 4 bases at V and 6 bases at J, with 14 bases between. Germline V gene lookup returns CDR1 SGHRS and CDR2 YFSETQ.

The J gene is TRBJ2-1, the V gene TRBV5-1; 9 bases line up with TRBD2. This CDR3 is built from 14 residues. The ends lost 2 bases at V and 6 bases at J; junction bases unmatched: 3. CDR1 is SGHRS and CDR2 is YFSETQ in the germline V gene. CDR3 coding DNA: TGCGCCAGCAGCTTCTTAGCGGGAGCCAATGAGCAGTTCTTC. Translation gives CASSFLAGANEQFF.

V is TRBV4-2 and J is TRBJ1-2; D gene ambiguous. Trimming took off 1 base at V and 4 bases at J, with 13 bases between the two ends. The germline gives CDR1 LGHNA, CDR2 YNFKEQ. The CDR3 extends over 15 amino acids. This chain's CDR3 is CASSQVPRETYGYTF. The CDR3 region has the DNA TGTGCCAGCAGCCAAGTTCCGAGGGAGACCTATGGCTACACCTTC.